What follows are 24 T cell receptor beta chains derived from one specimen sequenced in a study of blood T cell repertoires in COVID-19. Clones were sequenced by immunoSEQ multiplex PCR, and TCRdb holds only the in-frame ones, with some missing. The sample consists of under 250,000 clones, around 86% of them appearing once. Sequencing was done on a sample of peripheral blood. The receptors come from a woman aged 65 to 85 with COVID-19, enrolled during active disease.

V is TRBV7-8 and J is TRBJ1-1, with TRBD1 as a possible D gene (5 bases). Germline-derived CDR1 and CDR2 are SGHVS and FQNEAQ. This CDR3 is 13 amino acids long. CDR3 sequence reads: CVLTERVNTEAFF. For the CDR3, the DNA is TGTGTATTGACAGAAAGGGTGAACACTGAAGCTTTCTTT.

V gene TRBV19 combines with J gene TRBJ2-7; TRBD1 is a possible D gene (6 bases). CDR3 length: 17 residues. Germline CDR1 is LNHDA and CDR2 is SQIVND (reference sequence). Trimming shortened V by 4 bases and J by 1 base, and 20 bases separated the two germline ends. In DNA form, the CDR3 reads TGTGCCAGTAGTAGTTTAGGCCGGACAGCCACGTCCTACGAGCAGTACTTC. Encoded protein: CASSSLGRTATSYEQYF.

The chain uses TRBV28 and TRBJ2-4; 9 bases are a match to TRBD1. The V segment lost 6 bases and the J segment 0 bases; nucleotides outside the gene matches: 6. Germline CDR1 and CDR2: MDHEN and SYDVKM. This CDR3 is built from 16 residues. CDR3 DNA sequence: TGTGCCAGCAGGGGGACAGGGACGGGAGCCAAAAACATTCAGTACTTC. Its translation is CASRGTGTGAKNIQYF.

Only one count was recorded for this clone. The same CDR3 can be traced to other DNA sequences in this sample. Written as DNA, the CDR3 is TGTGCCAGCTCACCACCCTCTCCTGGGGCCAACGTCCTGACTTTC. Translating it yields CASSPPSPGANVLTF. The chain uses TRBV18 and TRBJ2-6, with D unclear. With 0 bases removed from V and 2 bases from J, the gap between germline ends came to 5 bases. Per germline, CDR1 KGHSH and CDR2 LQKENI. CDR3 length: 15 amino acids.

The V gene is TRBV5-6, the J gene TRBJ1-6, with 9 bases identical to TRBD1. The V gene end was trimmed by 1 base and the J gene end by 6 bases; junction bases not matched to a gene: 8. Germline V gene lookup returns CDR1 SGHDT and CDR2 YYEEEE. This CDR3 contains 17 residues. The CDR3 DNA is TGTGCCAGCAGCTTGAATTTTCGGGACAGGGCTAATTCACCCCTCCACTTT. It encodes CASSLNFRDRANSPLHF.

V and J are TRBV18 and TRBJ1-1, with D possibly matching TRBD1 (6 bases). V lost 6 bases and J lost 0, with 11 bases in between. The CDR3 has 14 amino acids. Germline CDR1 and CDR2: KGHSH and LQKENI. CDR3 sequence (DNA): TGTGCCAGCTCCCGGACAGACATGAACACTGAAGCTTTCTTT. Encoded protein: CASSRTDMNTEAFF.

This chain joins TRBV19 and TRBJ1-5; possibly TRBD1 for D (5 bases). V was shortened by 4 bases and J by 7 bases, with 11 bases between the two germline ends. The CDR3 extends over 13 amino acids. The germline V gene encodes CDR1 LNHDA and CDR2 SQIVND (reference sequence). The DNA of the CDR3 is TGTGCCAGTAGTACAGGGAGGGAACAGCCCCAGCATTTT. Translated: CASSTGREQPQHF.

The chain recombines TRBV6-2 or TRBV6-3 with TRBJ2-7; 8 nucleotides match TRBD2. The V segment lost 5 bases and the J segment 2 bases; nucleotides outside the gene matches: 5. CDR1 MNHEY and CDR2 SVGEGT come from the germline V gene. The CDR3 runs 14 residues. CDR3 amino acids: CASSPSSGAYEQYF. The CDR3 DNA reads as TGTGCCAGCAGTCCCAGTAGCGGGGCCTACGAGCAGTACTTC.

With regard to this clone: Distinct nucleotide sequences in the sample also encode this CDR3. The chain joins TRBV6-5 to TRBJ2-7; maybe TRBD2 (5 bases). Germline V CDR1 and CDR2: MNHEY, SVGAGI. This CDR3 has 11 residues. V was clipped by 8 bases and J by 3 bases, with 8 bases between them. CDR3 in amino acids: CASRGLYEQYF. In DNA, the CDR3 is TGTGCCAGCCGCGGACTCTACGAGCAGTACTTC.

This clone has a single count. The chain combines TRBV5-6 with TRBJ1-5, with 11 bases lining up with TRBD1. Germline lookup yields CDR1 SGHDT and CDR2 YYEEEE. V lost 4 bases, J lost 4 bases, and 4 bases stayed unmatched. The CDR3 consists of 15 residues. The CDR3 nucleotides read TGTGCCAGCAGCGCCCGGGACAGGGGGAATCAGCCCCAGCATTTT. Residues: CASSARDRGNQPQHF.

The chain uses TRBV7-2 and TRBJ2-2, with no clear D. The ends were cut back, 5 bases at V and 7 bases at J, with 17 bases in the middle. CDR1 and CDR2 (germline): SGHTA, FQGNSA. The CDR3 has 15 residues. CDR3 residues: CASSPRSRSNGELFF. CDR3 DNA sequence: TGTGCCAGCAGCCCACGAAGCAGGTCGAACGGGGAGCTGTTTTTT.

Regarding this clone: Compared with germline, one end of the junction differs, possibly owing to a read error. This chain joins TRBV7-2 and TRBJ2-5; tentative D call: TRBD2 (5 bases). The CDR3 spans 12 residues. Germline loops: CDR1 SGHTA, CDR2 FQGNSA. The CDR3 here is CASSLAMETQYF. The CDR3 DNA sequence: TGTGCCAGCAGCCTAGCTATGGAGACCCAGTACTTC.

The chain employs TRBV5-1 and TRBJ2-3; 7 bases fit TRBD2. The germline CDR1 and CDR2 sequences are SGHRS and YFSETQ. The CDR3 totals 17 residues. V lost 0 bases to trimming and J lost 0 bases; unmatched junction nucleotides: 7. The CDR3 DNA is TGCGCCAGCAGCTTGGCCCTAGCGGTTTCTAGCACAGATACGCAGTATTTT. This encodes CASSLALAVSSTDTQYF.

The chain uses TRBV7-9 and TRBJ2-7, with 10 bases lining up with TRBD1. Germline trimming cut 1 base from V and 5 bases from J; bases unmatched to any gene: 11. CDR1 SEHNR and CDR2 FQNEAQ come from the germline V gene (reference sequence). This CDR3 is built from 17 residues. Here the CDR3 DNA reads TGTGCCAGCAGCTTAGACCTTATTTTGACAGGGGGCAACGAGCAGTACTTC. Translation: CASSLDLILTGGNEQYF. Drawing the rest from reference TRBV7-9 and TRBJ2-7, the complete variable domain is DTGVSQNPRHKITKRGQNVTFRCDPISEHNRLYWYRQTLGQGPEFLTYFQNEAQLEKSRLLSDRFSAERPKGSFSTLEIQRTEQGDSAMYLCASSLDLILTGGNEQYFGPGTRLTVT.

The chain joins TRBV5-1 to TRBJ2-5, with 8 bases matching TRBD1. The CDR3 covers 17 residues. The germline V gene encodes CDR1 SGHRS and CDR2 YFSETQ. Germline trimming cut 2 bases from V and 3 bases from J; bases unmatched to any gene: 12. The CDR3 spells CASSFDRGRPRKETQYF. The CDR3 DNA is TGCGCCAGCAGCTTTGACAGGGGCCGCCCCAGAAAAGAGACCCAGTACTTC.

CDR3 region: CASALGRDRGYNEQFF. As DNA, the CDR3 is TGCGCCTCAGCCCTCGGGCGGGACAGGGGGTACAATGAGCAGTTCTTC. The chain links TRBV5-1 to TRBJ2-1; the match to TRBD1 covers 11 bases. V gave up 10 bases and J gave up 4 bases; unmatched junction bases: 13. CDR1 and CDR2 from the germline V gene are SGHRS and YFSETQ. CDR3 length: 16 amino acids.

For this clone: Other DNA sequences in the sample encode the same CDR3. The rearrangement joins TRBV18 to TRBJ1-1; maybe TRBD1 (5 bases). From germline, CDR1 is KGHSH and CDR2 LQKENI. CDR3 length equals 11 residues. Trimming took off 3 bases at V and 8 bases at J, with 7 bases between the two ends. The CDR3 DNA sequence: TGTGCCAGCTCACCCGGGGGGGAAGCTTTCTTT. Residues: CASSPGGEAFF.

This chain joins TRBV27 and TRBJ1-5, with 9 bases matching TRBD1. Germline CDR1 is MNHEY and CDR2 is SMNVEV (reference sequence). This CDR3 spans 13 amino acids. The trim removed 8 bases at V and 6 bases at J, leaving 5 bases unmatched. The CDR3 nucleotides read TGTGCCAGCGGGGGGACAGGGCCTCAGCCCCAGCATTTT. Translating it yields CASGGTGPQPQHF.

V gene TRBV30 combines with J gene TRBJ1-4; D ambiguous. This CDR3 is built from 13 residues. CDR1 and CDR2 (germline): GTSNPN, SVGIG (reference sequence). The V and J ends lost 3 bases and 3 bases respectively, with 8 bases between them. CDR3 coding DNA: TGTGCCTGGAGATGGGCTCCTAATGAAAAACTGTTTTTT. Its translation: CAWRWAPNEKLFF.

The V call is TRBV18, the J call TRBJ1-1, with unresolved D. The CDR3 covers 15 residues. The ends were cut back, 3 bases at V and 4 bases at J, with 15 bases in the middle. Germline V lookup: CDR1 KGHSH, CDR2 LQKENI. Here the CDR3 DNA reads TGTGCCAGCTCACCTCCGAATGAGGGCGGCACTGAAGCTTTCTTT. Amino acids: CASSPPNEGGTEAFF.

The CDR3 spells CASSYSTARNSPLHF. CDR3 in DNA: TGTGCCAGCAGTTACTCGACAGCTCGGAATTCACCCCTCCACTTT. The chain carries TRBV6-5 and TRBJ1-6; the D gene is possibly TRBD1 (5 bases). V dropped 0 bases and J dropped 7 bases, with 10 bases sitting between them. The V gene's germline CDR1 is MNHEY and CDR2 SVGAGI. This CDR3 spans 15 amino acids.

The chain employs TRBV7-2 and TRBJ1-1; TRBD1 is a possible D gene (5 bases). The germline CDR1 and CDR2 sequences are SGHTA and FQGNSA. The CDR3 consists of 14 residues. V was cut by 2 bases and J by 0 bases, with 7 bases left in between. CDR3 region: CASSLQGVNTEAFF. In nucleotides, the CDR3 is TGTGCCAGCAGCTTACAAGGGGTGAACACTGAAGCTTTCTTT.

This clone has only a few counts. This chain links TRBV27 with TRBJ2-1; 14 positions match TRBD2. CDR3 length: 14 residues. The germline V gene has CDR1 MNHEY and CDR2 SMNVEV (reference sequence). V was pared by 5 bases and J by 10 bases, with 4 bases of the junction left unmatched. CDR3 nucleotide sequence: TGTGCCAGCAGTCATGGGACTAGCGGGAGAGAGCAGTTCTTC. Amino acid sequence: CASSHGTSGREQFF.

V gene TRBV6-2 or TRBV6-3 combines with J gene TRBJ2-2; a possible D gene is TRBD1 (6 bases). V dropped 2 bases and J dropped 5 bases, with 18 bases sitting between them. The CDR3 has 17 residues. Looked up from germline, CDR1 is MNHEY and CDR2 is SVGEGT. The CDR3 spells CASSYPNPGTRTGELFF. For the CDR3, the DNA is TGTGCCAGCAGTTACCCGAATCCGGGGACAAGGACCGGGGAGCTGTTTTTT.